The present T cell receptor (beta chain) was sequenced within a study of blood T cell repertoires in COVID-19. The wider study: COVID-19 samples from acute and convalescent phases originated in the United States, Italy and Spain. The analysed material was cDNA or gDNA that came from T cells, B-cell-depleted T cells, or PBMCs.

Per the authors' pipeline: Reference gene primer amplification yielded estimated nucleated cell counts. Some clones are missing from TCRdb's copy, which holds only in-frame ones; the method was immunoSEQ multiplex PCR. The DNA was the basis for D and trimming; V, J and clone size are from that table. The sample gives a few hundred thousand clones, less than 90% of which show up once; roughly 4% is in the top ten. This CDR3 spans 16 amino acids. The trim removed 8 bases at V and 1 base at J, leaving 10 bases unmatched. Sequencing was done on a sample of peripheral blood. The rearrangement joins TRBV23-1 to TRBJ2-2; 7 nucleotides match TRBD1. TRBV23-1 is given ORF status, its function remaining uncertain. This sequence originates from a man aged 60-69 years who had recovered from COVID-19. CDR3 sequence reads: CASGKSGTVNTGELFF. CDR3 in DNA: TGCGCCAGCGGCAAATCCGGGACAGTGAACACCGGGGAGCTGTTTTTT.